Listed here are 32 T cell receptor beta chains from one sample, sequenced in a study of cytomegalovirus exposure and HLA in healthy donors. PCR used 60 Vbeta primers and 13 Jbeta primers. The assay was immunoSEQ multiplex PCR, and TCRdb's table has in-frame clones only and misses some. The sample includes 150,000 to 200,000 clones, around two thirds seen only once; the top ten take about 10%. Sequenced input: PBMCs. The source is a man aged 25-40 years in good health and CMV-seropositive.

The chain has TRBV4-1 and TRBJ1-2; D not certain. The CDR3 spans 16 residues. The V gene's germline CDR1 is MGHRA and CDR2 YSYEKL. Between the trimmed V and J ends, which lost 1 base and 1 base, there was a span of 13 bases. In nucleotides, the CDR3 is TGCGCCAGCAGCCAAGTTACCCCCTATTATAACTATGGCTACACCTTC. Amino acids: CASSQVTPYYNYGYTF.

V gene TRBV9 combines with J gene TRBJ2-3; 12 bases align to TRBD2. V dropped 3 bases and J dropped 4; count of bases not matched to a gene: 6. The germline gives CDR1 SGDLS, CDR2 YYNGEE. There are 16 residues in the CDR3. CDR3: CASSAGLAGYSDTQYF. The CDR3 nucleotides read TGTGCCAGCAGCGCCGGACTAGCGGGATATTCAGATACGCAGTATTTT.

In the case of this clone: The same CDR3 arises from other DNA sequences in this sample as well. The genes are TRBV4-1 and TRBJ1-4; 10 positions agree with TRBD1. The J segment lost 8 bases and the V segment lost 4 bases, leaving 13 bases of the junction unmatched. Germline V CDR1 and CDR2: MGHRA, YSYEKL. The CDR3 contains 17 residues. This CDR3 is CASSPRTGGFYGEKLFF. The DNA of the CDR3 is TGCGCCAGCAGCCCGCGGACAGGGGGGTTTTATGGGGAAAAACTGTTTTTT.

Regarding this clone: The same CDR3 also results from other DNA sequences found in this sample. The chain combines TRBV19 with TRBJ2-5; 7 bases map to TRBD1. Germline assignment: CDR1 LNHDA and CDR2 SQIVND (reference sequence). The length of the CDR3 is 13 residues. J lost 2 bases, V lost 4 bases, and 1 base had no gene match. The chain's CDR3 is CASSTGQQETQYF. The CDR3 bases are TGTGCCAGTAGTACGGGACAGCAAGAGACCCAGTACTTC.

This clone has a handful of counts. This rearrangement joins TRBV28 to TRBJ2-2, with 7 bases matching TRBD1. The CDR3 has 15 amino acids. Unmatched junction bases numbered 8, after V lost 5 bases and J lost 5 bases. CDR1 is MDHEN and CDR2 is SYDVKM in the germline V gene. CDR3 in amino acids: CASSPRDRRTGELFF. For the CDR3, the DNA is TGTGCCAGCAGTCCCCGGGACAGACGAACCGGGGAGCTGTTTTTT.

This rearrangement joins TRBV7-2 to TRBJ2-1, with 11 nucleotides matching TRBD2. V trimming: 1 base; J trimming: 4 bases; junction bases outside the gene matches: 9. The CDR3 has 18 amino acids. In germline, CDR1 is SGHTA, CDR2 FQGNSA. The chain's CDR3 is CASSLGDPGTSGYNEQFF. The CDR3 DNA follows: TGTGCCAGCAGCTTAGGCGACCCTGGGACTAGCGGATACAATGAGCAGTTCTTC.

The rearrangement joins TRBV10-3 to TRBJ2-5, with 7 bases lining up with TRBD1. CDR3 size: 18 residues. V gave up 3 bases and J gave up 5 bases; unmatched junction bases: 18. From germline, CDR1 is ENHRY and CDR2 SYGVKD. CDR3 DNA: TGTGCCATCAGTGATTCTAAGCAGGGGGACCGGACGGTGGAGACCCAGTACTTC. Its translation: CAISDSKQGDRTVETQYF.

This sequence joins TRBV7-9 and TRBJ2-6; no clear D gene. Germline V CDR1 and CDR2: SEHNR, FQNEAQ (reference sequence). V was cut by 4 bases and J by 0 bases, with 10 bases left in between. This CDR3 contains 16 residues. The CDR3 sequence is CASSSQADSGANVLTF. The CDR3 DNA sequence: TGTGCCAGCAGCTCCCAGGCTGACTCTGGGGCCAACGTCCTGACTTTC.

A few counts support this clone. V and J are TRBV28 and TRBJ2-7; D remains unclear. This CDR3 is 13 amino acids long. CDR1 is MDHEN and CDR2 is SYDVKM in the germline V gene. With 6 bases removed from V and 5 bases from J, the gap between germline ends came to 14 bases. The CDR3 region is CASSYLTIHEQYF. CDR3 nucleotides: TGTGCCAGCAGCTACTTAACGATCCACGAGCAGTACTTC.

J is TRBJ1-1 and V is TRBV11-2; D is possibly TRBD1 (6 bases). Germline values: CDR1 SGHAT, CDR2 FQNNGV. This CDR3 contains 13 residues. V lost 3 bases and J 3 bases, leaving 8 bases between the germline ends. The CDR3 nucleotides are TGTGCCAGCAGCTTTAACAGGGACACTGAAGCTTTCTTT. Residues: CASSFNRDTEAFF.

This chain joins TRBV28 and TRBJ2-6, with 9 bases aligning to TRBD1. This CDR3 has 17 residues. V dropped 9 bases and J dropped 3; count of bases not matched to a gene: 12. The germline gives CDR1 MDHEN, CDR2 SYDVKM. CDR3 amino acids: CASASGQGVYGANVLTF. The DNA of the CDR3 is TGTGCCAGTGCCTCGGGACAGGGAGTTTATGGGGCCAACGTCCTGACTTTC.

V gene TRBV6-1 combines with J gene TRBJ2-5, with D maybe TRBD1 (6 bases). V dropped 4 bases and J dropped 4 bases, with 19 bases sitting between them. The CDR3 is 16 residues long. CDR1 MNHNS and CDR2 SASEGT come from the germline V gene. The CDR3 protein is CASSARGRPGRETQYF. The CDR3 region has the DNA TGTGCCAGCAGTGCCAGGGGTCGGCCCGGTAGAGAGACCCAGTACTTC.

The chain employs TRBV2 and TRBJ1-5; perhaps TRBD1 as D (5 bases). The CDR3 sequence is 13 residues long. From germline, CDR1 is SNHLY and CDR2 FYNNEI. Trimming stripped 5 bases from V and 4 bases from J, with 9 bases between. In DNA form, the CDR3 reads TGTGCCAGCAGTATACAGGAAAATCAGCCCCAGCATTTT. Amino acids: CASSIQENQPQHF.

V usage is TRBV7-2 and J usage is TRBJ2-2, with 8 bases that match TRBD1. The ends lost 7 bases at V and 6 bases at J; junction bases unmatched: 7. This CDR3 has 14 residues. Germline assignment: CDR1 SGHTA and CDR2 FQGNSA. The CDR3 DNA is TGTGCCAGCAACTACAGACAGGGGTCCGGGGAGCTGTTTTTT. It is translated as CASNYRQGSGELFF.

The chain joins TRBV19 to TRBJ1-5; D not resolved. The CDR3 consists of 15 residues. Germline CDR1 reads LNHDA; CDR2 reads SQIVND (reference sequence). Trimming took 1 base from V and 3 from J, leaving 10 bases between them. The CDR3 spells CASSIGGVLNQPQHF. The CDR3 coding sequence is TGTGCCAGTAGTATAGGCGGCGTACTCAATCAGCCCCAGCATTTT.

The chain uses TRBV5-8 and TRBJ2-1; 8 nucleotides agree with TRBD2. J lost 3 bases, V lost 0 bases, and 2 bases had no gene match. This CDR3 spans 15 amino acids. Germline V lookup: CDR1 SGHTS, CDR2 YDEGEE. The CDR3 nucleotides read TGTGCCAGCAGCTTGGCGGGAGGGCTCTACAATGAGCAGTTCTTC. Its translation: CASSLAGGLYNEQFF. The full variable domain, with the rest looked up from reference TRBV5-8 and TRBJ2-1, is EAGVTQSPTHLIKTRGQQATLRCSPISGHTSVYWYQQALGLGLQFLLWYDEGEERNRGNFPPRFSGRQFPNYSSELNVNALELEDSALYLCASSLAGGLYNEQFFGPGTRLTVL.

The chain carries TRBV6-6 and TRBJ2-3, with 12 bases that match TRBD1. The CDR3 consists of 16 residues. Germline CDR1 MNHNY, CDR2 SVGAGI (reference sequence). With 9 bases clipped from V and 5 bases from J, the junction kept 12 bases outside the gene matches. Written as DNA, the CDR3 is TGTGCCAGTATTAATTCCGGGACAGGGGGCCGAGATACGCAGTATTTT. It is translated as CASINSGTGGRDTQYF.

The rearrangement uses TRBV9 and TRBJ1-2, with 8 positions matching TRBD1. With 3 bases clipped from V and 3 bases from J, the junction kept 7 bases outside the gene matches. The CDR3 is made up of 15 amino acids. The germline V gene encodes CDR1 SGDLS and CDR2 YYNGEE. The CDR3 sequence is CASSEGAGGHYGYTF. The CDR3 DNA reads TGTGCCAGCAGCGAGGGGGCAGGGGGCCACTATGGCTACACCTTC. The full variable domain, in which reference TRBV9 and TRBJ1-2 provide the parts outside the CDR3, is DSGVTQTPKHLITATGQRVTLRCSPRSGDLSVYWYQQSLDQGLQFLIQYYNGEERAKGNILERFSAQQFPDLHSELNLSSLELGDSALYFCASSEGAGGHYGYTFGSGTRLTVV.

The genes are TRBV18 and TRBJ2-7; TRBD2 matches at 8 bases. Per the germline V gene, CDR1 is KGHSH and CDR2 is LQKENI. This CDR3 is built from 15 residues. Unmatched junction bases numbered 7, after V lost 0 bases and J lost 6 bases. CDR3 region: CASSPPGREGPEQYF. The CDR3 bases are TGTGCCAGCTCACCACCGGGCCGGGAGGGTCCCGAGCAGTACTTC.

To note about this clone: At one boundary the junction diverges from the germline segment, which might be a read error. The chain carries TRBV19 and TRBJ2-7; 7 bases line up with TRBD1. The CDR3 is 14 residues long. The V gene's germline CDR1 is LNHDA and CDR2 SQIVND (reference sequence). CDR3 residues: CASSIGTVSDEQYF. Here the CDR3 DNA reads TGTGCCAGTAGTATCGGGACAGTCTCCGACGAGCAGTACTTC.

This chain connects TRBV5-1 to TRBJ2-1; possible D gene TRBD1, 7 bases. V was cut by 4 bases and J by 7 bases, with 15 bases left in between. This CDR3 is 14 amino acids long. Germline lookup yields CDR1 SGHRS and CDR2 YFSETQ. The CDR3 protein is CASSPRGAANEQFF. The CDR3 nucleotides read TGCGCCAGCAGCCCCAGGGGGGCGGCGAATGAGCAGTTCTTC.

The chain recombines TRBV27 with TRBJ2-7, with D unclear. V lost 6 bases and J lost 9, with 15 bases in between. CDR1 MNHEY and CDR2 SMNVEV come from the germline V gene (reference sequence). The CDR3 length is 12 residues. In nucleotides, the CDR3 is TGTGCCAGCAGCCTAGGCGGTTCCGGGCAGTACTTC. It yields the protein CASSLGGSGQYF.

The rearrangement uses TRBV7-8 and TRBJ1-2, with a possible D match to TRBD1 (6 bases). CDR3 length: 13 amino acids. V shed 1 base and J shed 8 bases, with 11 bases lying between them. Per the germline V gene, CDR1 is SGHVS and CDR2 is FQNEAQ. As DNA, the CDR3 is TGTGCCAGCAGCTTAGTGCGACAGGCGGGCTACACCTTC. Translating it yields CASSLVRQAGYTF.

V and J are TRBV11-2 and TRBJ2-3, with D tentatively TRBD2 (6 bases). CDR3 length equals 18 residues. With 1 base removed from V and 3 bases from J, the gap between germline ends came to 20 bases. Germline V CDR1 and CDR2: SGHAT, FQNNGV. The CDR3 coding sequence is TGTGCCAGCAGCTTAGCACCCATGGGGGGAGGAGGGACAGATACGCAGTATTTT. Its protein product is CASSLAPMGGGGTDTQYF.

J is TRBJ1-2 and V is TRBV6-1; D is uncertain. The CDR3 consists of 13 residues. Trimming took 6 bases from V and 2 from J, leaving 10 bases between them. Germline V CDR1 and CDR2: MNHNS, SASEGT. The CDR3 bases are TGTGCCAGCAGGGAGGACCTAAACTATGGCTACACCTTC. The encoded protein is CASREDLNYGYTF.

The chain uses TRBV28 and TRBJ2-7, with 8 positions matching TRBD2. J was trimmed by 1 base and V by 7 bases; bases with no gene match: 9. The CDR3 extends over 15 amino acids. CDR1 and CDR2 (germline): MDHEN, SYDVKM. As DNA, the CDR3 is TGTGCCAGCACCCTCGGTACTAGCGGTTCCTACGAGCAGTACTTC. As protein: CASTLGTSGSYEQYF. The full variable domain, its missing parts supplied by reference TRBV28 and TRBJ2-7, is DVKVTQSSRYLVKRTGEKVFLECVQDMDHENMFWYRQDPGLGLRLIYFSYDVKMKEKGDIPEGYSVSREKKERFSLILESASTNQTSMYLCASTLGTSGSYEQYFGPGTRLTVT.

The chain combines TRBV5-1 with TRBJ1-4, with TRBD1 identical over 10 bases. CDR1 SGHRS and CDR2 YFSETQ come from the germline V gene. V trimming: 4 bases; J trimming: 5 bases; junction bases outside the gene matches: 2. The CDR3 sequence is 14 residues long. CDR3: CASSPGQGNEKLFF. CDR3 sequence (DNA): TGCGCCAGCAGCCCGGGACAGGGGAATGAAAAACTGTTTTTT.

The sample holds a few counts of this clone. J is TRBJ2-7 and V is TRBV13; 10 nucleotides match TRBD1. Germline V gene lookup returns CDR1 PRHDT and CDR2 FYEKMQ (reference sequence). This CDR3 region has 15 residues. V lost 2 bases, J lost 5 bases, and 6 bases stayed unmatched. CDR3: CASSLSGQGYHEQYF. The DNA for the CDR3 is TGTGCCAGCAGCTTATCGGGACAGGGGTACCACGAGCAGTACTTC. Combining the CDR3 with reference TRBV13 and TRBJ2-7 gives the whole variable domain AAGVIQSPRHLIKEKRETATLKCYPIPRHDTVYWYQQGPGQDPQFLISFYEKMQSDKGSIPDRFSAQQFSDYHSELNMSSLELGDSALYFCASSLSGQGYHEQYFGPGTRLTVT.

J is TRBJ1-1 and V is TRBV7-9; D gene ambiguous. Germline V gene sequence: CDR1 SEHNR, CDR2 FQNEAQ (reference sequence). V dropped 2 bases and J dropped 0 bases, with 19 bases sitting between them. The CDR3 runs to 18 residues. The CDR3 sequence: CASSLSPNLGDLNTEAFF. CDR3 DNA: TGTGCCAGCAGCTTAAGTCCCAATCTGGGAGACTTGAACACTGAAGCTTTCTTT.

V is TRBV5-1 and J is TRBJ2-1; TRBD2 matches at 8 bases. The CDR3 runs to 15 residues. Losses at the gene ends were 2 bases for V and 0 bases for J; bases not matched to a gene: 1. Per germline, CDR1 SGHRS and CDR2 YFSETQ. The CDR3 coding sequence is TGCGCCAGCAGCTTAGCGGGGGCCTCCTACAATGAGCAGTTCTTC. Protein product: CASSLAGASYNEQFF.

The CDR3 nucleotides read TGTGCCAGCAGCCTTTTGGGACTTTCAGAACGCTACGAGCAGTACTTC. Its protein product is CASSLLGLSERYEQYF. The chain has TRBV5-4 and TRBJ2-7; a weak D match, TRBD2 (6 bases). The CDR3 is 16 residues long. Trimming pared 4 bases from V and 3 bases from J, leaving 20 bases between. Germline CDR1 is SGHNT and CDR2 is YYREEE (reference sequence).

The rearrangement links TRBV6-6 to TRBJ2-1, with 8 nucleotides matching TRBD1. Trimming cost V 2 bases and J 8 bases; bases outside gene matches: 2. Looked up from germline, CDR1 is MNHNY and CDR2 is SVGAGI (reference sequence). This CDR3 is 13 amino acids long. The CDR3: CASSYLRGHEQFF. For the CDR3, the DNA is TGTGCCAGCAGTTACCTCAGGGGGCATGAGCAGTTCTTC.